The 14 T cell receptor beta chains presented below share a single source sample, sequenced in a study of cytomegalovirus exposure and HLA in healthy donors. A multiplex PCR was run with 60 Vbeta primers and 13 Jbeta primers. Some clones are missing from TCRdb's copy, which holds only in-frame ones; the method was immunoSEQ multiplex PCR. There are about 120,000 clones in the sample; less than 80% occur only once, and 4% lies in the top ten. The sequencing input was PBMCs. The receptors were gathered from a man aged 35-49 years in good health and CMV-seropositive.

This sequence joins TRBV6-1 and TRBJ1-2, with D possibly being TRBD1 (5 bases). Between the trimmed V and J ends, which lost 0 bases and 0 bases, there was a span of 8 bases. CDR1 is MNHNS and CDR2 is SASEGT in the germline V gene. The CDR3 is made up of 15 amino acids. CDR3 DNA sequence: TGTGCCAGCAGTGAAGCAACAGGACCTAACTATGGCTACACCTTC. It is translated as CASSEATGPNYGYTF.

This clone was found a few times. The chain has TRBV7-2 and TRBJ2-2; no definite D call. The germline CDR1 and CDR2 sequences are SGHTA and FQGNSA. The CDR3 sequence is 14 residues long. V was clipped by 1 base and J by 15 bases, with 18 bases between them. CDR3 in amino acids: CASSLDLSTLELFF. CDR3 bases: TGTGCCAGCAGCTTAGATCTCAGTACCCTAGAGTTGTTTTTT.

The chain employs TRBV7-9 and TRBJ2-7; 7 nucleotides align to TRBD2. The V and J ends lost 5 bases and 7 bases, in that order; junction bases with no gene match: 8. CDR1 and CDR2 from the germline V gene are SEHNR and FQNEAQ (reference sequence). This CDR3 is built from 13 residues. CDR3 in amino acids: CASSPGREGEQYF. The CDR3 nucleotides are TGTGCCAGCAGCCCTGGCAGGGAGGGGGAGCAGTACTTC.

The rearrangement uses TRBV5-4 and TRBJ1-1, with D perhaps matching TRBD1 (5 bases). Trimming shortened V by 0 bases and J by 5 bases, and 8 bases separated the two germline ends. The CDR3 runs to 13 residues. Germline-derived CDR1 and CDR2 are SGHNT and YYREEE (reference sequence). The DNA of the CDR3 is TGTGCCAGCAGCTTGGGGGGGGAGACTGAAGCTTTCTTT. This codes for CASSLGGETEAFF.

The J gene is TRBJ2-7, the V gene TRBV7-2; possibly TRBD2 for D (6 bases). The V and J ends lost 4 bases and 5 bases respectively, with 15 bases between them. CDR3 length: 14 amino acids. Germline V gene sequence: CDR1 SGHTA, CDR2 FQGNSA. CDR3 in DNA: TGTGCCAGCAGCTCCCCCAGCGGAGGGGACGAGCAGTACTTC. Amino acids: CASSSPSGGDEQYF.

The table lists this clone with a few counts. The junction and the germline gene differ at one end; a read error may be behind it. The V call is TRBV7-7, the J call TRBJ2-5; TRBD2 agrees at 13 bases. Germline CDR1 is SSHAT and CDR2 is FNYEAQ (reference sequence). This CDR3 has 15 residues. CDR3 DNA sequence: TGTGCTAGCAGCTTGGGACTAGCGGGAAAAGAGACCCAGTACTTC. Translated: CASSLGLAGKETQYF. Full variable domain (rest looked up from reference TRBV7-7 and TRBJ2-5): GAGVSQSPRYKVTKRGQDVTLRCDPISSHATLYWYQQALGQGPEFLTYFNYEAQPDKSGLPSDRFSAERPEGSISTLTIQRTEQRDSAMYRCASSLGLAGKETQYFGPGTRLLVL.

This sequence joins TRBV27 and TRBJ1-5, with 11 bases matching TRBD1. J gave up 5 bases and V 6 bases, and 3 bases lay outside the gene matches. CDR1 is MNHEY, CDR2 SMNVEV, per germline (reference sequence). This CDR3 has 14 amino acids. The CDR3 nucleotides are TGTGCCAGCAGCCGGGACAGGGGGGATCAGCCCCAGCATTTT. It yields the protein CASSRDRGDQPQHF.

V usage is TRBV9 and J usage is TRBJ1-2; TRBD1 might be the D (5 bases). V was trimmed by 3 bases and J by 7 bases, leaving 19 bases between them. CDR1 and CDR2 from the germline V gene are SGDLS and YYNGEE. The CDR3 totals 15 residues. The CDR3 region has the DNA TGTGCCAGCAGCGCTTTGGGAGGGGTCGGAGGTGGCTACACCTTC. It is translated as CASSALGGVGGGYTF.

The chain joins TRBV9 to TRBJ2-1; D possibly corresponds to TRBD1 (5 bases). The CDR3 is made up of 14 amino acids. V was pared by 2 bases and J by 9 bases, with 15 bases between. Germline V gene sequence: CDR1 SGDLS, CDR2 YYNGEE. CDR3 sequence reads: CASSVGQERGEQFF. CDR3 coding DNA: TGTGCCAGCAGCGTGGGGCAGGAGCGAGGTGAGCAGTTCTTC.

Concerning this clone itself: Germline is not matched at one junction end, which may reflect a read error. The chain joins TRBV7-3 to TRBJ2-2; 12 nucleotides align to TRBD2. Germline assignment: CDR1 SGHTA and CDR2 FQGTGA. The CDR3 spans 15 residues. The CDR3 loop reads CSSSPLAGGTGELFF. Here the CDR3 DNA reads TGTTCCAGCAGCCCACTAGCGGGAGGCACCGGGGAGCTGTTTTTT.

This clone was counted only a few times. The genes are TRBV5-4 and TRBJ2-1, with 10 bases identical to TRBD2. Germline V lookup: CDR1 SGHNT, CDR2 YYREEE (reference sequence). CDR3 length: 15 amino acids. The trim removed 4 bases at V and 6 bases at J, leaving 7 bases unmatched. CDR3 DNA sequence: TGTGCCAGCAGCCTTAGCGGGGGGCCGGTCAATGAGCAGTTCTTC. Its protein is CASSLSGGPVNEQFF.

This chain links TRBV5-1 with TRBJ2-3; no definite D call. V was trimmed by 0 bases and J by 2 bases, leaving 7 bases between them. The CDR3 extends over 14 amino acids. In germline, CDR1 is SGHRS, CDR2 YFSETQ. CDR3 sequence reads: CASSLDGSTDTQYF. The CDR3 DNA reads TGCGCCAGCAGCTTGGACGGTTCCACAGATACGCAGTATTTT.

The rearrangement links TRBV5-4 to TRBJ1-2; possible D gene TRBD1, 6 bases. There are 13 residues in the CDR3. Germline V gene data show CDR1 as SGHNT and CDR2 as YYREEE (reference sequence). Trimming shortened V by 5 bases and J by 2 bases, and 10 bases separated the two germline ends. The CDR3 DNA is TGTGCCAGCAGTTTCCAGGGGAACTATGGCTACACCTTC. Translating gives CASSFQGNYGYTF. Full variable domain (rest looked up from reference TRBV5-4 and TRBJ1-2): ETGVTQSPTHLIKTRGQQVTLRCSSQSGHNTVSWYQQALGQGPQFIFQYYREEENGRGNFPPRFSGLQFPNYSSELNVNALELDDSALYLCASSFQGNYGYTFGSGTRLTVV.

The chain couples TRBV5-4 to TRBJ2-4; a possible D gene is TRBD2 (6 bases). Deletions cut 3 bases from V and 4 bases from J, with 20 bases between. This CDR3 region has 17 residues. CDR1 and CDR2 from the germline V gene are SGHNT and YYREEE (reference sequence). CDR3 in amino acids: CASSSAPSHGGKNIQYF. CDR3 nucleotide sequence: TGTGCCAGCAGCTCGGCCCCCAGCCACGGGGGAAAAAACATTCAGTACTTC.